Described below is a single T cell receptor beta chain sequence and its context. Profiled with immunoSEQ multiplex PCR; TCRdb holds only in-frame clones, not every one. The profile shows 35,000 or so clones, 81% of them singletons. The data stem from a study of blood T cell repertoires in COVID-19. Whole-study context: Specimens from acute and convalescent COVID-19 originated in the United States, Italy and Spain. From T cells, B-cell-depleted T cells, or PBMCs came the material, which was cDNA or gDNA.

V shed 4 bases and J shed 3 bases, with 17 bases lying between them. CDR1 and CDR2 (germline): LNHDA, SQIVND (reference sequence). CDR3 length equals 16 residues. This receptor was obtained from a man older than 75 with active or convalescent COVID-19. The chain carries TRBV19 and TRBJ2-3; a possible D gene is TRBD1 (7 bases). Sequenced sample: peripheral blood. The CDR3 DNA sequence: TGTGCCAGTAGTAGAGCCACAGGGGCGGGGACAGATACGCAGTATTTT. Its protein product is CASSRATGAGTDTQYF.